This T cell receptor beta chain was observed in a study of blood T cell repertoires in COVID-19. Whole-study context: Acute and convalescent COVID-19 specimens originated in the United States, Italy and Spain. Sources were T cells, B-cell-depleted T cells, or PBMCs; the material itself was cDNA or gDNA.

Produced via immunoSEQ multiplex PCR; TCRdb's table is partial and in-frame only. Of roughly 56,000 clones detected, around 92% appear once; the ten largest clones hold around 6%. There are 12 residues in the CDR3. Trimming took 3 bases from V and 9 from J, leaving 10 bases between them. V usage is TRBV12-3 or TRBV12-4 and J usage is TRBJ2-3; D possibly corresponds to TRBD2 (6 bases). The specimen sequenced was peripheral blood. The receptor was derived from a man aged 50 or older with active COVID-19. The CDR3 reads CASSFIAATQYF. The CDR3 DNA follows: TGTGCCAGCAGTTTCATAGCGGCCACGCAGTATTTT.